A selection of T cell receptor beta chains follows, all from one sample in a study of blood T cell repertoires in COVID-19. The repertoire was sequenced with immunoSEQ multiplex PCR; TCRdb's copy has only in-frame clones and lacks some. The data show around 70,000 clones, 91% seen once. The sample comprised peripheral blood. Source of these receptors: a human donor in a cohort sampled during active COVID-19. Both conserved end residues are part of each CDR3. The D gene is left open where the match is weak. Clone size is given for some rows only: seen once, a few or many times, or a class if the clone is expanded.

few	16	TRBD1	TRBV6-2/TRBV6-3	TRBJ1-3	CASSYSDRGSGNTIYF	TGTGCCAGCAGTTACTCGGACAGGGGCTCTGGAAACACCATATATTTT
-	15	TRBD1	TRBV7-7	TRBJ2-3	CASSPGTASTDTQYF	TGTGCTAGCAGCCCCGGGACAGCTAGCACAGATACGCAGTATTTT
-	15	TRBD2	TRBV11-2	TRBJ2-5	CASSLSGGSWETQYF	TGTGCCAGCAGCCTTAGCGGGGGGTCCTGGGAGACCCAGTACTTC
-	13	TRBD2	TRBV30	TRBJ2-3	CAWSASGIATQYF	TGTGCCTGGAGTGCTAGCGGGATTGCTACGCAGTATTTT
-	16	-	TRBV2	TRBJ2-7	CASSDDVGTGATEQYF	TGTGCCAGCAGTGACGACGTAGGGACTGGGGCTACCGAGCAGTACTTC
-	15	-	TRBV24-1	TRBJ1-4	CATVAHKTTNEKLFF	TGTGCCACCGTTGCCCACAAAACAACTAATGAAAAACTGTTTTTT
-	14	-	TRBV6-5	TRBJ2-3	CAARLAGDTDTQYF	TGTGCCGCCCGATTGGCAGGGGACACAGATACGCAGTATTTT
-	14	-	TRBV28	TRBJ1-5	CASRPGGVGQPQHF	TGTGCCAGCAGACCCGGGGGGGTGGGTCAGCCCCAGCATTTT
-	20	TRBD2	TRBV28	TRBJ2-1	CASSIDTGTSGSWWRNEQFF	TGTGCCAGCAGTATTGACACCGGGACTAGCGGGAGTTGGTGGAGGAATGAGCAGTTCTTC
-	15	-	TRBV5-6	TRBJ1-1	CASSLGVWVVNEAFF	TGTGCCAGCAGCTTAGGAGTGTGGGTGGTTAATGAAGCTTTCTTT
-	16	TRBD2	TRBV7-2	TRBJ2-1	CASSATREGRYNEQFF	TGTGCCAGCAGCGCAACACGGGAGGGCCGTTACAATGAGCAGTTCTTC
-	14	TRBD2	TRBV6-5	TRBJ2-7	CASSYYSGRSAKVF	TGTGCCAGCAGTTACTATAGCGGGAGATCGGCTAAAGTCTTC
-	15	TRBD2	TRBV6-2/TRBV6-3	TRBJ2-5	CASSILAGGGETQYF	TGTGCCAGCAGTATACTAGCGGGAGGAGGAGAGACCCAGTACTTC
-	16	-	TRBV4-2	TRBJ2-1	CASSHGGAVPYNEQFF	TGTGCCAGCAGCCACGGGGGAGCCGTCCCCTACAATGAGCAGTTCTTC
-	15	TRBD2	TRBV5-4	TRBJ2-7	CASSPPSGGVYEQYF	TGTGCCAGCAGCCCACCTAGCGGGGGGGTCTACGAGCAGTACTTC
-	14	-	TRBV6-5	TRBJ1-2	CASSYYAGAYGYTF	TGTGCCAGCAGTTACTACGCAGGGGCCTATGGCTACACCTTC
few	15	-	TRBV10-3	TRBJ1-4	CAISGYSQTNEKLFF	TGTGCCATCAGTGGGTACAGTCAAACTAATGAAAAACTGTTTTTT
-	15	TRBD2	TRBV18	TRBJ2-1	CASSSLAGGYNEQFF	TGTGCCAGCTCATCGCTAGCGGGGGGATACAATGAGCAGTTCTTC
-	13	-	TRBV27	TRBJ2-1	CASSFSSDNEQFF	TGTGCCAGCAGTTTTAGTTCTGACAATGAGCAGTTCTTC
few	12	-	TRBV29-1	TRBJ2-2	CSVDAAAGELFF	TGCAGCGTTGACGCGGCGGCCGGGGAGCTGTTTTTT
-	14	TRBD1	TRBV7-2	TRBJ1-1	CASSARQGNTEAFF	TGTGCCAGCAGCGCCCGACAGGGGAACACTGAAGCTTTCTTT
-	17	TRBD1	TRBV5-1	TRBJ1-6	CASSLGTITGVGSPLHF	TGCGCCAGCAGCTTGGGGACTATCACAGGGGTTGGTTCACCCCTCCACTTT
-	12	-	TRBV7-3	TRBJ2-2	CASSLRVGELFF	TGTGCCAGCAGCTTAAGAGTCGGGGAGCTGTTTTTT
-	15	-	TRBV7-2	TRBJ1-5	CASSPSGVSNQPQHF	TGTGCCAGCAGTCCCAGCGGCGTTAGCAATCAGCCCCAGCATTTT
-	16	TRBD1	TRBV11-1	TRBJ2-3	CASSRRTGFGTDTQYF	TGTGCCAGCAGCCGCCGGACAGGGTTTGGCACAGATACGCAGTATTTT
-	13	TRBD1	TRBV30	TRBJ2-3	CAWRGTGADTQYF	TGTGCCTGGAGGGGTACAGGGGCAGATACGCAGTATTTT
-	14	-	TRBV3-1/TRBV3-2	TRBJ1-1	CASSRGGMNTEAFF	TGTGCCAGCAGTAGGGGGGGAATGAACACTGAAGCTTTCTTT
-	15	TRBD1	TRBV27	TRBJ2-3	CASSSGDRGRDTQYF	TGTGCCAGCAGTTCGGGGGACAGGGGGCGGGATACGCAGTATTTT
-	15	TRBD1	TRBV11-3	TRBJ2-1	CASSLESGGYGEQFF	TGTGCCAGCAGCTTAGAATCAGGGGGCTACGGTGAGCAGTTCTTC
-	19	TRBD2	TRBV7-2	TRBJ2-1	CASSSGPGLAGVADGEQFF	TGTGCCAGCAGCTCCGGCCCGGGACTAGCGGGGGTAGCCGATGGTGAGCAGTTCTTC
-	17	-	TRBV28	TRBJ2-5	CASSIPAGKSYQETQYF	TGTGCCAGCAGTATCCCTGCGGGGAAATCGTACCAAGAGACCCAGTACTTC
-	14	-	TRBV18	TRBJ2-7	CASATGPTHYEQYF	TGTGCCAGCGCCACAGGCCCCACACACTACGAGCAGTACTTC
-	14	-	TRBV20-1	TRBJ2-5	CSASNLRNQETQYF	TGCAGTGCTAGTAACCTCAGGAATCAAGAGACCCAGTACTTC
few	15	-	TRBV7-3	TRBJ2-1	CASSLAGPSYNEQFF	TGTGCCAGCAGCTTAGCGGGCCCCTCCTACAATGAGCAGTTCTTC
-	13	TRBD1	TRBV6-5	TRBJ2-7	CASGLGGRYEQYF	TGTGCCAGCGGATTAGGGGGCAGGTACGAGCAGTACTTC
-	12	-	TRBV5-1	TRBJ2-7	CASSLGAYEQYF	TGCGCCAGCAGCTTGGGAGCTTACGAGCAGTACTTC
-	18	-	TRBV19	TRBJ2-2	CASRKRLQGEGNTGELFF	TGTGCCAGTAGGAAGAGACTACAGGGGGAGGGGAACACCGGGGAGCTGTTTTTT
-	14	-	TRBV11-2	TRBJ2-1	CASSLSRVYNEQFF	TGTGCCAGCAGCTTATCCAGGGTATACAATGAGCAGTTCTTC
-	15	TRBD1	TRBV6-2/TRBV6-3	TRBJ1-6	CASSYGGQVGSPLHF	TGTGCCAGCAGTTACGGCGGACAGGTCGGTTCACCCCTCCACTTT
-	15	TRBD1	TRBV19	TRBJ1-2	CASSTDGQAPYGYTF	TGTGCCAGTAGTACCGACGGACAGGCGCCCTATGGCTACACCTTC
-	14	TRBD1	TRBV11-2	TRBJ2-5	CASSPGTGGETQYF	TGTGCCAGCAGCCCAGGGACAGGGGGAGAGACCCAGTACTTC
-	15	-	TRBV6-5	TRBJ2-7	CASSYSVPTSYEQYF	TGTGCCAGCAGTTACTCGGTCCCTACGTCCTACGAGCAGTACTTC
-	15	TRBD1	TRBV28	TRBJ2-1	CATRPQGQGAGEQFF	TGTGCCACCCGACCCCAAGGACAGGGGGCCGGCGAGCAGTTCTTC
-	16	TRBD1	TRBV28	TRBJ1-3	CASSTPGTGIGNTIYF	TGTGCCAGCAGTACCCCCGGGACAGGGATCGGAAACACCATATATTTT
-	17	-	TRBV4-1	TRBJ2-7	CASSQESTGEATYEQYF	TGCGCCAGCAGCCAAGAATCTACGGGAGAAGCAACCTACGAGCAGTACTTC
-	17	TRBD2	TRBV7-8	TRBJ2-3	CASSLRLAGGSTDTQYF	TGTGCCAGCAGCTTACGGCTAGCGGGAGGGAGCACAGATACGCAGTATTTT
-	15	-	TRBV7-9	TRBJ1-1	CASSTGTWTVIEAFF	TGTGCCAGCAGCACAGGAACCTGGACAGTCATTGAAGCTTTCTTT
-	15	TRBD1	TRBV2	TRBJ1-1	CASNQRAGGMTEAFF	TGTGCCAGCAACCAACGGGCAGGGGGGATGACTGAAGCTTTCTTT
-	15	-	TRBV6-6	TRBJ2-2	CASSYEEENTGELFF	TGTGCCAGCAGTTACGAGGAGGAGAACACCGGGGAGCTGTTTTTT
-	14	-	TRBV5-1	TRBJ2-5	CASSLAQAQETQYF	TGCGCCAGCAGCTTAGCCCAGGCCCAAGAGACCCAGTACTTC
-	14	TRBD1	TRBV24-1	TRBJ1-3	CATSDPTGGDTIYF	TGTGCCACCAGTGACCCGACAGGGGGGGACACCATATATTTT
-	12	TRBD1	TRBV29-1	TRBJ1-1	CSVAGQGTEAFF	TGCAGCGTCGCGGGACAGGGTACTGAAGCTTTCTTT
-	15	-	TRBV21-1	TRBJ2-7	CASSKPGQGAYEQYF	TGTGCCAGCAGCAAGCCGGGACAGGGGGCCTACGAGCAGTACTTC
-	16	TRBD2	TRBV14	TRBJ2-5	CASSQGRLAGVETQYF	TGTGCCAGCAGCCAAGGGCGACTAGCGGGAGTGGAGACCCAGTACTTC